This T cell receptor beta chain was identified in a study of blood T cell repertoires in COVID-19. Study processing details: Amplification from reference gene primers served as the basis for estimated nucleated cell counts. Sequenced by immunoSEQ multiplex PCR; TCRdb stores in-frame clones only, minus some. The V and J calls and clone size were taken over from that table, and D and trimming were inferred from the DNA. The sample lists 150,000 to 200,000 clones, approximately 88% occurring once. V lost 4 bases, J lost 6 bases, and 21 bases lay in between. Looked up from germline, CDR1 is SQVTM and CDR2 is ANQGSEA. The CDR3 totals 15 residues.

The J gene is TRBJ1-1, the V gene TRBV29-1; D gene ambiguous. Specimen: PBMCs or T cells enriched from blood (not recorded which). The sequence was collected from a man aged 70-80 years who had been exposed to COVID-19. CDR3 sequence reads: CSVVRALTSSSEAFF. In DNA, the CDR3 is TGCAGCGTTGTGAGGGCCCTCACGTCATCCTCTGAAGCTTTCTTT. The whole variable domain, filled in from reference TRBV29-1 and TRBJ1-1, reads SAVISQKPSRDICQRGTSLTIQCQVDSQVTMMFWYRQQPGQSLTLIATANQGSEATYESGFVIDKFPISRPNLTFSTLTVSNMSPEDSSIYLCSVVRALTSSSEAFFGQGTRLTVV.